This T cell receptor beta chain was recorded in a study of blood T cell repertoires in COVID-19. Study as a whole: T cells, B-cell-depleted T cells, or PBMCs supplied cDNA or gDNA.

Authors' data handling: How many nucleated cells were present was estimated from reference gene primer amplification. Assay used: immunoSEQ multiplex PCR; TCRdb lists only in-frame clones, some missing. From that table come the V and J calls and clone size; the DNA was used to work out D and trimming. The sample holds about 280,000 clones; approximately 86% are singletons and the top ten take just under 9.5%. This CDR3 region has 12 residues. V was cut by 3 bases and J by 6 bases, with 10 bases left in between. Germline V gives CDR1 SGDLS, CDR2 YYNGEE. The TCR sequence derives from a man between 18 and 35 years old with active or convalescent COVID-19. The V call is TRBV9, the J call TRBJ2-7; weak D call: TRBD2 (7 bases). The sample consisted of peripheral blood. The CDR3 region is CASSAGGLEQYF. Here the CDR3 DNA reads TGTGCCAGCAGCGCCGGGGGGCTCGAGCAGTACTTC. Full variable domain (missing parts from reference TRBV9 and TRBJ2-7): DSGVTQTPKHLITATGQRVTLRCSPRSGDLSVYWYQQSLDQGLQFLIQYYNGEERAKGNILERFSAQQFPDLHSELNLSSLELGDSALYFCASSAGGLEQYFGPGTRLTVT.